This T cell receptor beta chain derives from a study of cytotoxic CD8 clonotypes in ibrutinib-treated CLL. In the study overall: Outcomes included around 25 partial and 2 complete responses; after median 68 months, 14 stayed remitted and approximately 12 progressed.

The V end lost 1 base, the J end lost 8 bases, and 14 bases lay between the germline ends. The CDR3 extends over 15 amino acids. Germline V gives CDR1 MGHDK, CDR2 SYGVNS. Cryopreserved PBMCs yielded 1.5 to 2 micrograms of genomic DNA for TCR beta libraries. This clone was counted a single time. What it binds is unknown. Study conclusions and caveats: Clonality at baseline surpassed age-matched healthy donors and tracked circulating CD8+ T-cell counts.

Data came from immunoSEQ multiplex PCR; TCRdb stores just in-frame clones and leaves some out. The sample consists of some 300,000 clones, about 77% of them appearing once. This chain uses TRBV25-1 with TRBJ1-4, with D unresolved. The sequence came from a human donor with chronic lymphocytic leukemia. The sequences come from PBMCs, collected before ibrutinib treatment. CDR3 sequence (DNA): TGTGCCAGCAGTGAATCAGGCGGGGAGGGAGAAAAACTGTTTTTT. This codes for CASSESGGEGEKLFF.